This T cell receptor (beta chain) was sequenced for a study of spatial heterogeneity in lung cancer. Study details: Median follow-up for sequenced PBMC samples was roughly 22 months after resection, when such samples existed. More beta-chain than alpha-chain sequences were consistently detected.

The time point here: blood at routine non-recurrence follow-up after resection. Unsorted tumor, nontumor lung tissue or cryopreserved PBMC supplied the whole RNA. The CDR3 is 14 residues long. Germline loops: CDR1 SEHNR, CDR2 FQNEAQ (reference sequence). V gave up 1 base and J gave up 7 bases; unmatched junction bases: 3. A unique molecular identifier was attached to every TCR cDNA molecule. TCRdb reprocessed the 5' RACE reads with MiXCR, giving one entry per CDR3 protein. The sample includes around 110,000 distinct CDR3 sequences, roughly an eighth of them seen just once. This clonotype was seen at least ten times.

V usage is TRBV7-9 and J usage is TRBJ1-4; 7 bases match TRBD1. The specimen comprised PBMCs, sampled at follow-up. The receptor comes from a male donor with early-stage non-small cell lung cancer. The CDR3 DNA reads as TGTGCCAGCAGCTTAGACAGGGGCGGTGAAAAACTGTTTTTT. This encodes CASSLDRGGEKLFF.